One T cell receptor beta chain is described in this entry. The target antigen is unknown. PCR employed 60 Vbeta and 13 Jbeta primers. Clones were read by immunoSEQ multiplex PCR, and TCRdb kept only the in-frame ones, dropping some. The sample comprises 150,000 to 200,000 clones, about 80% of which are singletons, and over 0.95% rests with the top ten. Per the germline V gene, CDR1 is MNHEY and CDR2 is SVGAGI. The CDR3 is 15 amino acids. V gave up 6 bases and J gave up 0 bases, with 12 bases separating them. This sample was included in a study of cytomegalovirus exposure and HLA in healthy donors. Overall study results and limits: Clonal expansion, a later analysis showed, was greater in HLA-associated TCR beta chains than in equally common others.

The chain has TRBV6-5 and TRBJ1-5; D is undetermined. The clonotype comes from a woman aged 40 to 49 in good health and CMV-seronegative. Sequenced: PBMCs. The DNA for the CDR3 is TGTGCCAGCAGCCGGAGCGGCATTAGCAATCAGCCCCAGCATTTT. Its protein is CASSRSGISNQPQHF.